Below are 4 T cell receptor beta chains sequenced from a single sample in a study of identical twins. TCRdb re-derived calls from the 5' RACE reads in MiXCR, one entry per CDR3 protein. The top ten hold 4% to 5.5% of the sample, which has fewer than 900,000 distinct CDR3 sequences, approximately 21% seen once. The data were also submitted as part of a second study, on T cells expressing NK-cell markers.

Sequenced input: PBMCs. The receptors stem from a woman aged 18-29 years in good health.

V is TRBV5-1 and J is TRBJ2-1; possible D gene TRBD2, 6 bases. V was pared by 0 bases and J by 9 bases, with 16 bases between. Germline V gives CDR1 SGHRS, CDR2 YFSETQ. The CDR3 is made up of 15 amino acids. The CDR3 coding sequence is TGCGCCAGCAGCTTGGGGGGCCGGGGGACCACTGAGCAGTTCTTC. As protein: CASSLGGRGTTEQFF.

This clonotype has just a few counts. V and J are TRBV6-1 and TRBJ1-5, with 10 bases that match TRBD1. V gave up 8 bases and J gave up 3 bases; unmatched junction bases: 4. Germline values: CDR1 MNHNS, CDR2 SASEGT. This CDR3 comprises 14 residues. CDR3 loop: CASAGQGYNQPQHF. Here the CDR3 DNA reads TGTGCCAGCGCGGGACAGGGGTACAATCAGCCCCAGCATTTT.

This clonotype was observed a few times. The J gene is TRBJ2-7, the V gene TRBV5-1; D might be TRBD2 (6 bases). V shed 4 bases and J shed 8 bases, with 22 bases lying between them. This CDR3 has 15 residues. Germline loops: CDR1 SGHRS, CDR2 YFSETQ. CDR3 amino acids: CASSLPGEEQVKQYF. The CDR3 DNA is TGCGCCAGCAGCCTACCGGGGGAGGAACAAGTGAAGCAGTACTTC.

The chain has TRBV30 and TRBJ2-7, with 7 bases fitting TRBD2. Trimming took 3 bases from V and 0 from J; bases not matched to a gene: 5. Per germline, CDR1 GTSNPN and CDR2 SVGIG (reference sequence). This CDR3 has 14 residues. The CDR3 coding sequence is TGTGCCTGGAGGGAAGCGGGGCCCTCCTACGAGCAGTACTTC. Its protein product is CAWREAGPSYEQYF.